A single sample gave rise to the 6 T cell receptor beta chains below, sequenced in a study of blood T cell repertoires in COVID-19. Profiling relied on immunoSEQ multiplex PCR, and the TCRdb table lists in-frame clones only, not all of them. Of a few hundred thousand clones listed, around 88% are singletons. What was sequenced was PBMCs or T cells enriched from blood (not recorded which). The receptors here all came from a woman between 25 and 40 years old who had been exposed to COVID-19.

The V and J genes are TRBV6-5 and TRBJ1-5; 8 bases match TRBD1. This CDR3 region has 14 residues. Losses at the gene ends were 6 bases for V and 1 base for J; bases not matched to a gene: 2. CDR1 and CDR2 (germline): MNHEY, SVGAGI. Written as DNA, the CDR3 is TGTGCCAGCAGAGCAGGGGGCAGCAATCAGCCCCAGCATTTT. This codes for CASRAGGSNQPQHF.

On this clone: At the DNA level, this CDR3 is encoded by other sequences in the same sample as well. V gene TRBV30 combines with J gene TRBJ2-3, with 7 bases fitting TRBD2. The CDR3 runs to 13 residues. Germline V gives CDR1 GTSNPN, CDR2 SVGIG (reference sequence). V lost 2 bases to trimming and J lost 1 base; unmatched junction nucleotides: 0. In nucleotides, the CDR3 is TGTGCCTGGAGTAGCGGGGGCACAGATACGCAGTATTTT. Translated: CAWSSGGTDTQYF.

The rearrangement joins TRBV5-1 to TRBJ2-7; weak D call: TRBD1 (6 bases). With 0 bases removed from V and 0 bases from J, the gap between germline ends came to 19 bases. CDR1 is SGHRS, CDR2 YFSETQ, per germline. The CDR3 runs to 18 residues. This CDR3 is CASSLDWGYKGDSYEQYF. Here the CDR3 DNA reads TGCGCCAGCAGCTTGGATTGGGGGTATAAGGGGGACTCCTACGAGCAGTACTTC.

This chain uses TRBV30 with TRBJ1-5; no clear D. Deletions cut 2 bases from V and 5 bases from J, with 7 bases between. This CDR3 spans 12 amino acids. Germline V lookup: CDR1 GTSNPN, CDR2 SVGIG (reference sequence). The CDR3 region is CAWSSGYQPQHF. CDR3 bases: TGTGCCTGGAGTTCGGGTTATCAGCCCCAGCATTTT.

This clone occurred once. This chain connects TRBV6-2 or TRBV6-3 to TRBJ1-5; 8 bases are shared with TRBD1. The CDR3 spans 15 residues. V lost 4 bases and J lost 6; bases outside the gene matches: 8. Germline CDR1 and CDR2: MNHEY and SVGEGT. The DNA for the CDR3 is TGTGCCAGCAGTTTCCGAACAGGGGGTGTTCAGCCCCAGCATTTT. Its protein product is CASSFRTGGVQPQHF.

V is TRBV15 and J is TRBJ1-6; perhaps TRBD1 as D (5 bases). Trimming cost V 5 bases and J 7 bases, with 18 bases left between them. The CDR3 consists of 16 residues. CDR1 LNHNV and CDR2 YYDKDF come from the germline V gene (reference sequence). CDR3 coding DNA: TGTGCCACCAGCTCCGTGGTGGGGGGTTGGAATTCACCCCTCCACTTT. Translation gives CATSSVVGGWNSPLHF.